This T cell receptor (beta chain) was captured in a study of T cell changes during pregnancy in multiple sclerosis. Clones were read by immunoSEQ multiplex PCR, and TCRdb kept only the in-frame ones, dropping some. The sample carries 30,000 or so clones, around 88% recorded once. Trimming shortened V by 0 bases and J by 7 bases, and 11 bases separated the two germline ends. This CDR3 spans 15 amino acids. Looked up from germline, CDR1 is SGHNT and CDR2 is YYREEE (reference sequence). The sequence derives from a female donor in good health, enrolled as a control in a pregnancy study. The sample consisted of CD4+ T cells from peripheral blood mononuclear cells, taken in the first trimester of pregnancy. V is TRBV5-4 and J is TRBJ1-6; D perhaps matches TRBD1 (6 bases). CDR3: CASSLVDRLNSPLHF. The CDR3 DNA reads as TGTGCCAGCAGCTTGGTCGACAGGCTAAATTCACCCCTCCACTTT.